The present T cell receptor beta chain was sequenced within a study of blood T cells in healthy people across ages. General study points: PBMCs were not sorted, which prevented a conclusive comparison of naive versus antigen-experienced cells. Diversity estimates from one million T cells were considered underestimates.

The use of a sample-barcoded 5' primer and a J-beta primer mix characterized a second PCR of roughly 7 to 11 cycles. TCRdb reanalysed the 5' RACE reads using MiXCR and keeps one entry per CDR3 protein. The table has hundreds of thousands of distinct CDR3 sequences, 22% seen once; the top ten hold 20% to 25%. The CDR3 is 16 residues long. The V gene's germline CDR1 is LGHNA and CDR2 YNFKEQ. This clonotype has a handful of counts. Antigen specificity is unknown. The junction and the germline gene differ at one end; a read error may be behind it. Sample: blood. This sequence was found in a man aged 65 to 79 in good health. The chain is built from TRBV4-2 and TRBJ2-7, with 10 bases identical to TRBD2. The DNA end favors TRBJ2-5, so the J call may be wrong. This CDR3 reads CANSPGTSVLRETQYF. CDR3 in DNA: TGTGCCAACAGCCCAGGGACTAGCGTGTTGCGAGAGACCCAGTACTTC.